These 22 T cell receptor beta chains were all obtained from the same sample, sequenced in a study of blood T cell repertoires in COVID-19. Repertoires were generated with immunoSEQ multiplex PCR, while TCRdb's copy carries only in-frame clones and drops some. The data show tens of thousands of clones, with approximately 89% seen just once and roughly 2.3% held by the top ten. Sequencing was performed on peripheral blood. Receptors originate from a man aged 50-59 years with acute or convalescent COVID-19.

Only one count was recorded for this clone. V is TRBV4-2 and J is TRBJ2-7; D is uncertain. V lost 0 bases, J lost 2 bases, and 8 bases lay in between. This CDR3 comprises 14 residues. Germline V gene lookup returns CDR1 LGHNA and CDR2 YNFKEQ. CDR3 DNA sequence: TGTGCCAGCAGCCAAGACGTTGGGCCCTACGAGCAGTACTTC. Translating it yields CASSQDVGPYEQYF.

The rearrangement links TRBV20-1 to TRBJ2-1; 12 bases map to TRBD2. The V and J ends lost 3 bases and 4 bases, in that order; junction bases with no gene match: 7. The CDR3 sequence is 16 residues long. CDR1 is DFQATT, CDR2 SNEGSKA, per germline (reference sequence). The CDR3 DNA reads TGCAGTGCTAGTCACAGGACTAGCGGGGCTTACAATGAGCAGTTCTTC. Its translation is CSASHRTSGAYNEQFF.

The CDR3 DNA reads TGTGCCAGCAGCTCCACCGCCGGGGGGGCTTCTTCACCCCTCCACTTT. It yields the protein CASSSTAGGASSPLHF. The chain carries TRBV6-6 and TRBJ1-6, with D possibly TRBD1 on 6 matching bases. The length of the CDR3 is 16 residues. Between the trimmed V and J ends, which lost 6 bases and 9 bases, there was a span of 21 bases. Germline CDR1 MNHNY, CDR2 SVGAGI (reference sequence).

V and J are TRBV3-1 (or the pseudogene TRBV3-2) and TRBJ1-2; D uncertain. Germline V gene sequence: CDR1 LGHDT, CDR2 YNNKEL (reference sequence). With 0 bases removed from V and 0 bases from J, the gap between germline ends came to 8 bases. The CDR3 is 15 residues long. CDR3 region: CASSQELGSNYGYTF. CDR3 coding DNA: TGTGCCAGCAGCCAAGAGCTGGGCTCTAACTATGGCTACACCTTC.

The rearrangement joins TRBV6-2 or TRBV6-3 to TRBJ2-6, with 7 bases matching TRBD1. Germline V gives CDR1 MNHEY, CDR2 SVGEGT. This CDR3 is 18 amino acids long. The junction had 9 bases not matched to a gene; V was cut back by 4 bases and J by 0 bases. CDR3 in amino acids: CASSWGTVTSSGANVLTF. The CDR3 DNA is TGTGCCAGCAGTTGGGGGACAGTGACGAGCTCTGGGGCCAACGTCCTGACTTTC.

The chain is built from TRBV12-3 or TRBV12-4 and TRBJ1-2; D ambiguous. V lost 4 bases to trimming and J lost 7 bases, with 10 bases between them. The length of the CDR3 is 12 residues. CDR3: CASSSRAGGYTF. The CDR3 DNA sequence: TGTGCCAGCAGTTCCCGAGCGGGTGGCTACACCTTC.

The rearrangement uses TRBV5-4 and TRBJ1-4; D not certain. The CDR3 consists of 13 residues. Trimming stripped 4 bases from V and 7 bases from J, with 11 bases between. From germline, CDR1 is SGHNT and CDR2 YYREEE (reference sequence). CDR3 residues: CASSPARGEKLFF. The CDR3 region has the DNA TGTGCCAGCAGCCCCGCTCGGGGTGAAAAACTGTTTTTT.

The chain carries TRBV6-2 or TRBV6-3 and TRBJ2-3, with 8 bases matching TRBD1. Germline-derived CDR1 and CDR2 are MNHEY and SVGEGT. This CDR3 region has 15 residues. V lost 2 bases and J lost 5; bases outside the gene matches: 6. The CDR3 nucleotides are TGTGCCAGCAGTTACCCAGGGGGCGAGTTAGATACGCAGTATTTT. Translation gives CASSYPGGELDTQYF.

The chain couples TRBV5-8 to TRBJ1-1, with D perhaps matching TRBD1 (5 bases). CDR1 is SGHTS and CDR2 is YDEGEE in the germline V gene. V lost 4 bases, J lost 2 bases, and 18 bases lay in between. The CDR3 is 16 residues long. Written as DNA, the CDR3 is TGTGCCAGCAGCATACCCCCCCGACAGAGAAACACTGAAGCTTTCTTT. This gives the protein CASSIPPRQRNTEAFF.

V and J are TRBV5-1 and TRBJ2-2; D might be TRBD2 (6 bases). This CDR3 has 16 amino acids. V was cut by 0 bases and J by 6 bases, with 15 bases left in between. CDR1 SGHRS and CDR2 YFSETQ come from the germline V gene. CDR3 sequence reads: CASSLDGARDSGELFF. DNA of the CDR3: TGCGCCAGCAGCTTGGACGGAGCGCGGGATTCCGGGGAGCTGTTTTTT.

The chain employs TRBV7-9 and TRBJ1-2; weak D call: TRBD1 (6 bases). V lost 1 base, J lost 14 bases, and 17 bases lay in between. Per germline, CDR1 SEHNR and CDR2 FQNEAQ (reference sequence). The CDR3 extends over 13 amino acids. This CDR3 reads CASSLGSQGIETF. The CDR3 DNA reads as TGTGCCAGCAGCTTAGGTAGTCAGGGGATCGAAACCTTC.

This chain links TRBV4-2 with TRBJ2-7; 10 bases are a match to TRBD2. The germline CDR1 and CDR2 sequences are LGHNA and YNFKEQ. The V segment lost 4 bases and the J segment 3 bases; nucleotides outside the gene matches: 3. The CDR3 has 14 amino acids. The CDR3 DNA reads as TGTGCCAGCAGCCCCGGGACTAGCGTCTACGAGCAGTACTTC. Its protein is CASSPGTSVYEQYF.

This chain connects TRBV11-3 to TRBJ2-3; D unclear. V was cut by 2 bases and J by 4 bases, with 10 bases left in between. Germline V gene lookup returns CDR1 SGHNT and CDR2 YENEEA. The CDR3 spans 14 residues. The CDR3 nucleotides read TGTGCCAGCAGCTTATTTGAAAGCGCAGATACGCAGTATTTT. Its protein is CASSLFESADTQYF.

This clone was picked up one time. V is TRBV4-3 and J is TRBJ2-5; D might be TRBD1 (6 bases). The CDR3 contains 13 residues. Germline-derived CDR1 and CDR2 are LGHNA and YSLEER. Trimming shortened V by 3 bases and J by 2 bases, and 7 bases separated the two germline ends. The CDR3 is CASSQGQQETQYF. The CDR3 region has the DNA TGCGCCAGCAGCCAGGGACAACAAGAGACCCAGTACTTC.

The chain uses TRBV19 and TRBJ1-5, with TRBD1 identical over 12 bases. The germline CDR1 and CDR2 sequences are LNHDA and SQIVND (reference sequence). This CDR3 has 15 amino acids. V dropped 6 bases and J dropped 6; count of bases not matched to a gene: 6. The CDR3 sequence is CASSMGQGALQPQHF. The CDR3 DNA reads TGTGCCAGTAGCATGGGACAGGGGGCTCTTCAGCCCCAGCATTTT.

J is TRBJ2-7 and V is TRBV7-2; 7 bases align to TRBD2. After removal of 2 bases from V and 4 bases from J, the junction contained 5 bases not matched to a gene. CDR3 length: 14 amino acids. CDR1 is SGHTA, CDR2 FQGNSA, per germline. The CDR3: CASSLMGGEYEQYV. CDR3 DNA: TGTGCCAGCAGCTTAATGGGAGGGGAATACGAGCAGTACGTC.

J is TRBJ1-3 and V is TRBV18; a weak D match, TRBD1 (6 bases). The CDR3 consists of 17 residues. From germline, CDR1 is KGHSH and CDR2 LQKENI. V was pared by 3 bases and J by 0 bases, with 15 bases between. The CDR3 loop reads CASSPRTGTSSGNTIYF. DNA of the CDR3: TGTGCCAGCTCACCCCGAACAGGGACCTCCTCTGGAAACACCATATATTTT.

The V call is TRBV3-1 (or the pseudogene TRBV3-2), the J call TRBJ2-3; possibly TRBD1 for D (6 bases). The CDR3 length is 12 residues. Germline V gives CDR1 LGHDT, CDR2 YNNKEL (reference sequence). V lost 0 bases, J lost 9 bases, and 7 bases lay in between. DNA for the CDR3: TGTGCCAGCAGCCAAGAACAGGGAACGCAGTATTTT. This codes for CASSQEQGTQYF.

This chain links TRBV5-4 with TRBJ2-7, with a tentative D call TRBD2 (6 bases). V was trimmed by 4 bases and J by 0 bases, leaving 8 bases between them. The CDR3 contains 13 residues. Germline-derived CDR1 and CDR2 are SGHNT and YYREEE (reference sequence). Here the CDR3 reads CASSPGSSYEQYF. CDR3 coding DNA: TGTGCCAGCAGCCCCGGGAGCTCCTACGAGCAGTACTTC.

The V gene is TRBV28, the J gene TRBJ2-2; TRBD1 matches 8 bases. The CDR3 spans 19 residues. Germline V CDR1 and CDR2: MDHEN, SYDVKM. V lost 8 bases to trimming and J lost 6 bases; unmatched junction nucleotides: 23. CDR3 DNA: TGTGCCAGCGGGTACAGCGCGTTGACTGTCTCAGGGGGCCCCGGGGAGCTGTTTTTT. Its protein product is CASGYSALTVSGGPGELFF.

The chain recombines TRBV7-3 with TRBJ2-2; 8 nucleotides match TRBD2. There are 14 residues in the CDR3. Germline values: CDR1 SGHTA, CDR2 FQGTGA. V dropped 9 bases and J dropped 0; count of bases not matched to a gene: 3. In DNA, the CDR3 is TGTGCCAGTGGGACTAGAGCGAACACCGGGGAGCTGTTTTTT. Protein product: CASGTRANTGELFF.

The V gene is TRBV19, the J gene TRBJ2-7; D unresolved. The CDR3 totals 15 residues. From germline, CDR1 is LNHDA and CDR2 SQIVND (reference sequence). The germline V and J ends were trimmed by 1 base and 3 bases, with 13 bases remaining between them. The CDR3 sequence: CASSIATGLVYEQYF. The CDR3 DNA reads TGTGCCAGTAGTATAGCTACCGGTCTGGTCTACGAGCAGTACTTC.